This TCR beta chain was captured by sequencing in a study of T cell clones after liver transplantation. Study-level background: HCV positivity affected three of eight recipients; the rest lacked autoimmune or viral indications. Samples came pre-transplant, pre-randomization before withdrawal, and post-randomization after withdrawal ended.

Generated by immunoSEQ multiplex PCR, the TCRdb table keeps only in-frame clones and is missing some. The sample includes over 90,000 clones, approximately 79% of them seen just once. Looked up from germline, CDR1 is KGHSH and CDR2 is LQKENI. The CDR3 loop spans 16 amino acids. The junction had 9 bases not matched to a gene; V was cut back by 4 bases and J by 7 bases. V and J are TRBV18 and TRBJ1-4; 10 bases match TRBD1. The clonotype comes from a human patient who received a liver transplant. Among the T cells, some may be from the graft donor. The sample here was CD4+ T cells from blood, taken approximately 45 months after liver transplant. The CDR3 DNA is TGTGCCAGCTCACAGTTCCAGACAGGGGGCAGTGAAAAACTGTTTTTT. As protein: CASSQFQTGGSEKLFF.